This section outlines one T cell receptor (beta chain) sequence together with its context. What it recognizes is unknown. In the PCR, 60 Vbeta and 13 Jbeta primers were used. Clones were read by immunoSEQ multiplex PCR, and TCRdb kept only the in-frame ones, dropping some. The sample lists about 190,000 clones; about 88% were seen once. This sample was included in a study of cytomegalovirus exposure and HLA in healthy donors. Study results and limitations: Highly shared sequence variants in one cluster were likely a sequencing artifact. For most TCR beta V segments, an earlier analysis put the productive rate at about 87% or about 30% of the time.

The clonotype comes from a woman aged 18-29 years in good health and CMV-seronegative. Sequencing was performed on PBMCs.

DNA for the CDR3: TGTGCCATAAGGCGGGACGAGGGCACTGAAGCTTTCTTT. It translates to CAIRRDEGTEAFF. The chain recombines TRBV10-3 with TRBJ1-1; a possible D gene is TRBD1 (5 bases). Per the germline V gene, CDR1 is ENHRY and CDR2 is SYGVKD. The V end was cut by 9 bases, the J end by 4 bases, with 15 bases between. The CDR3 has 13 amino acids.